This T cell receptor beta chain appears in the sequencing data of a study of blood T cell repertoires in COVID-19. Looking at the study overall: The origin of the acute and convalescent COVID-19 samples was the United States, Italy and Spain.

TCRdb's table, derived via immunoSEQ multiplex PCR, lists solely in-frame clones and lacks some. The sample shows 250,000 to 350,000 clones, 70% to 90% of them seen only once. Losses at the gene ends were 2 bases for V and 2 bases for J; bases not matched to a gene: 3. The germline V gene encodes CDR1 GTSNPN and CDR2 SVGIG (reference sequence). The CDR3 sequence is 14 residues long. The TCR comes from a woman aged 45-59 years with active or convalescent COVID-19. The V call is TRBV30, the J call TRBJ2-3; 8 nucleotides align to TRBD2. Specimen: peripheral blood. CDR3 region: CAWSPGGITDTQYF. CDR3 coding DNA: TGTGCCTGGAGTCCGGGGGGGATCACAGATACGCAGTATTTT.